This record looks at one T cell receptor beta chain sequence and its context. The antigen is unknown. The CDR3 contains 14 residues. Germline lookup yields CDR1 SGHDT and CDR2 YYEEEE. Trimming left V 0 bases short and J 0 bases short, with 7 bases between. These data originate in a study of cytomegalovirus exposure and HLA in healthy donors. The method was immunoSEQ multiplex PCR; TCRdb's version includes in-frame clones alone and lacks a portion of them. The repertoire includes 76,000 or so clones, nearly 95% of them detected once, and roughly 2.1% sits in the top ten. Overall study results and limits: Listed as cytomegalovirus-associated were 170 or so TCR beta chains.

This sequence originates from a woman between 18 and 29 years old in good health and CMV-seronegative. The sample was PBMCs. The chain combines TRBV5-6 with TRBJ2-7, with D unclear. The CDR3 sequence is CASSLAVSSYEQYF. The CDR3 DNA follows: TGTGCCAGCAGCTTGGCCGTGAGCTCCTACGAGCAGTACTTC.